At least ten counts were recorded for the clone carrying this TCR beta chain. Its antigen is not known. V lost 5 bases, J lost 3 bases, and 5 bases stayed unmatched. The CDR3 extends over 16 amino acids. Germline values: CDR1 DFQATT, CDR2 SNEGSKA (reference sequence). This record comes from a study of spatial heterogeneity in lung cancer. Study overall: For the average unique TCR and UMI combination, more than nine occurrences appeared in raw reads. Study conclusions and caveats: Tumors with more nonsynonymous mutations had more expanded intratumoral alpha and beta TCRs.

Stated time point: sample taken at primary tumor resection. Every TCR cDNA molecule carried a tag that served as a unique molecular identifier. One entry per CDR3 protein results from TCRdb running MiXCR on the 5' RACE reads. Of roughly 8,300 distinct CDR3 sequences listed, 5% are singletons. The rearrangement links TRBV20-1 to TRBJ2-3; 16 bases align to TRBD2. The source of this sequence is a female donor with early-stage non-small cell lung cancer. The sequencing used lung tumor tissue, collected at surgery. DNA of the CDR3: TGCAGTGCTGGACCGGGACTAGCGGGAGGGACAGATACGCAGTATTTT. Protein sequence: CSAGPGLAGGTDTQYF.